This paragraph covers one T cell receptor beta chain sequence. Its antigen remains unidentified. This specimen includes other DNA sequences encoding the same CDR3. This sample stems from a study of OX40 agonist ivuxolimab in advanced cancers. For the study at large: The study treated patients with ivuxolimab, an agonistic anti-OX40 (CD134) antibody. Study-wide results and limits: Dosing at 0.1 to 3.0 mg/kg was accompanied by clonal expansion of CD4+ and CD8+ blood T cells by week 6.

Patients who had autoimmune disease history or got systemic immunosuppression were left out. Collection of blood occurred at baseline, at cycle 4 day 1, and at cycle 7 day 1. Trimming pared 4 bases from V and 7 bases from J, leaving 13 bases between. This CDR3 is 13 amino acids long. The germline gives CDR1 SGHVS, CDR2 FNYEAQ. The method was immunoSEQ multiplex PCR; TCRdb's version includes in-frame clones alone and lacks a portion of them. The repertoire consists of 70,000 to 95,000 clones, with just over 85% occurring once and the leading ten covering around 3%. The source is an adult with an advanced solid tumor such as melanoma, head and neck, liver or kidney cancer. This material consisted of CD4+ or CD8+ T cells sorted from blood, taken in a trial of the OX40 agonist ivuxolimab. The V gene is TRBV7-6, the J gene TRBJ1-1; no definite D call. CDR3 in DNA: TGTGCCAGCAGCTCGTATTCCGCCGTTGAAGCTTTCTTT. Translated: CASSSYSAVEAFF. Using reference TRBV7-6 and TRBJ1-1 for the parts outside the CDR3, the full variable domain is GAGVSQSPRYKVTKRGQDVALRCDPISGHVSLYWYRQALGQGPEFLTYFNYEAQQDKSGLPNDRFSAERPEGSISTLTIQRTEQRDSAMYRCASSSYSAVEAFFGQGTRLTVV.